This entry lists 27 T cell receptor beta chains sequenced from one sample in a study of tumor-infiltrating lymphocytes in primary liver carcinoma. Total RNA amounting to roughly 0.5 ug was the source from which TCR beta cDNA was made with a constant-region primer. ARM-PCR was slightly modified, and three nested multiplex PCR rounds with it gave rise to the TCR beta libraries. A C-beta reverse primer and TRBV1-TRBV30 forward primers served in each of the first two PCR rounds, at 10 cycles apiece. TCRdb fed the multiplex PCR reads into MiXCR, producing one record per CDR3 protein. The table has tens of thousands of distinct CDR3 sequences, around 77% seen once; the top ten hold approximately 25%. DNA and RNA were both co-extracted from approximately 20-30 mg of bulk tissue that had not been sorted. Source material: liver tumor tissue from sampling region 5. Noted subset: tumor region T5, tumor centre. These receptors were collected from a man aged 40-49 years with primary liver carcinoma and hepatitis B virus infection.

The chain carries TRBV6-1 and TRBJ2-2; unclear D gene. CDR3 length: 13 residues. The germline gives CDR1 MNHNS, CDR2 SASEGT. V lost 9 bases and J 4 bases, leaving 12 bases between the germline ends. CDR3 DNA sequence: TGTGCCAGTAGTCGGATTTTCACCGGGGAGCTGTTTTTT. This sequence encodes CASSRIFTGELFF.

This clonotype has only a few counts. This chain links TRBV28 with TRBJ1-2, with a possible D match to TRBD1 (6 bases). V shed 5 bases and J shed 4 bases, with 11 bases lying between them. The CDR3 has 13 amino acids. Germline V gives CDR1 MDHEN, CDR2 SYDVKM. In DNA, the CDR3 is TGTGCCAGCAGTATGGACAGAATCTATGGCTACACCTTC. This codes for CASSMDRIYGYTF.

This clonotype showed up just once. Relative to the germline gene, one junction end is altered; a read error may explain this. This chain connects TRBV29-1 to TRBJ1-2, with a tentative D call TRBD1 (6 bases). Germline V gives CDR1 SQVTM, CDR2 ANQGSEA. The CDR3 runs to 11 residues. CDR3 loop: CSVQGSDDYAF. In nucleotides, the CDR3 is TGCAGCGTTCAGGGGTCGGATGACTACGCCTTC.

This clonotype was counted a few times. The gene calls are TRBV11-2 and TRBJ2-5; 7 bases align to TRBD2. With V trimmed by 1 base and J by 1 base, 3 bases remained unmatched. This CDR3 spans 15 amino acids. Germline CDR1 is SGHAT and CDR2 is FQNNGV. CDR3 bases: TGTGCCAGCAGCTTAGGACGGACTAGCCAAGAGACCCAGTACTTC. Translation: CASSLGRTSQETQYF.

As regards this clonotype: One end of the junction is discordant with germline, which a read error may explain. The chain carries TRBV5-1 and TRBJ2-1; no firm D call. The CDR3 is made up of 15 amino acids. Germline V gene data show CDR1 as SGHRS and CDR2 as YFSETQ. Here the CDR3 reads CVSSLDRAIYNEQFF. CDR3 DNA sequence: TGCGTCAGCAGCTTGGATAGAGCAATTTACAATGAGCAGTTCTTC. The variable domain in full, completed from reference TRBV5-1 and TRBJ2-1, reads KAGVTQTPRYLIKTRGQQVTLSCSPISGHRSVSWYQQTPGQGLQFLFEYFSETQRNKGNFPGRFSGRQFSNSRSEMNVSTLELGDSALYLCVSSLDRAIYNEQFFGPGTRLTVL.

Notes on this clonotype: At one boundary the junction diverges from the germline segment, which might be a read error. The V call is TRBV29-1, the J call TRBJ2-2; 9 positions match TRBD2. In germline, CDR1 is SQVTM, CDR2 ANQGSEA. This CDR3 is 15 amino acids long. Here the CDR3 reads CRVGTSTAKTGELFF. The CDR3 nucleotides read TGCAGGGTTGGGACTAGCACGGCGAAGACCGGGGAGCTGTTTTTT.

This clonotype appeared once. A read error may account for a junction end that differs from germline. The chain carries TRBV11-1 and TRBJ2-2, with D maybe TRBD1 (5 bases). Germline CDR1 reads SGHAT; CDR2 reads FQDESV (reference sequence). There are 15 residues in the CDR3. In DNA, the CDR3 is TGCATCAGCAGCTATACAGGACCTTTCTCCAGGGAGCTGTTTTTT. Amino acid sequence: CISSYTGPFSRELFF.

On this clonotype itself: An end of the junction differs from the germline gene, which may be a read error. The J gene is TRBJ2-5, the V gene TRBV6-1; TRBD2 agrees at 8 bases. The CDR3 extends over 14 amino acids. CDR1 and CDR2 from the germline V gene are MNHNS and SASEGT. CDR3 protein: CASSQGLVQDTQHF. Written as DNA, the CDR3 is TGTGCCAGCAGTCAGGGACTAGTTCAAGACACCCAGCACTTC.

Comments on this clonotype: This may stem from a read error, because a much larger clone lies one nucleotide away. The chain employs TRBV7-9 and TRBJ2-2; D is uncertain. The germline gives CDR1 SEHNR, CDR2 FQNEAQ (reference sequence). The CDR3 totals 13 residues. The DNA for the CDR3 is TGTACCAGCAGTTGGGGAAACACCGGGGAGCTGTTTTTT. Translating it yields CTSSWGNTGELFF.

This clonotype was seen only a few times. The rearrangement uses TRBV4-2 and TRBJ2-6, with D perhaps TRBD2 (5 bases). Germline V lookup: CDR1 LGHNA, CDR2 YNFKEQ. There are 15 residues in the CDR3. Deletions cut 6 bases from V and 2 bases from J, with 11 bases between. The CDR3 DNA is TGTGCCAGCAGTCCCGGGATGGCTGGGGCCAACGTCCTGACTTTC. This encodes CASSPGMAGANVLTF.

On this clonotype itself: A junction end diverges from the germline sequence, so it may reflect a read error. This chain connects TRBV11-2 to TRBJ2-7; 8 nucleotides agree with TRBD1. Germline V gene data show CDR1 as SGHAT and CDR2 as FQNNGV. This CDR3 contains 14 residues. The CDR3 nucleotides are TGTGCTAGCAGCTCGGGGACAGGTAGCTACGAGCAGTACTTC. It codes for CASSSGTGSYEQYF.

A word on this clonotype: A much larger clone is a single base away; this may be a read error. The chain recombines TRBV20-1 with TRBJ1-2; D uncertain. The V gene lost 2 bases and the J gene lost 7 bases, with 14 bases spanning the gap. CDR1 is DFQATT, CDR2 SNEGSKA, per germline (reference sequence). The CDR3 runs 13 residues. Here the CDR3 reads CSARKGLSFGYTF. The DNA of the CDR3 is TGCAGTGCTAGAAAAGGGCTTTCGTTTGGCTACACCTTC.

Details on this clonotype: The conserved final phenylalanine or tryptophan is absent from the CDR3, which likely points to a read error. No DNA is shown, since the ends of the CDR3 on it are uncertain; the CDR3 is the one TCRdb lists. The chain has TRBV4-3 and TRBJ2-6; the listed D gene, TRBD1, was not tested against the DNA. The CDR3 has 17 amino acids, counting both end residues. The germline V gene has CDR1 LGHNA and CDR2 YSLEER. Here the CDR3 reads CASSQSGTEAGANVLTI.

This clonotype was seen once. An end of the junction differs from the germline gene, which may be a read error. This chain links TRBV11-1 with TRBJ2-3, with D perhaps assigned TRBD1 or TRBD2 (5 bases each). Germline values: CDR1 SGHAT, CDR2 FQDESV (reference sequence). This CDR3 comprises 19 residues. CDR3 protein: CVSCSGGSFVGARTDTQYF. The CDR3 nucleotides are TGTGTCAGCTGCTCTGGGGGAAGCTTTGTTGGAGCCCGCACAGATACGCAGTATTTT.

Points on this clonotype: One end of the junction fails to match germline, which may point to a read error. The chain combines TRBV29-1 with TRBJ2-1, with D hard to call. Germline V CDR1 and CDR2: SQVTM, ANQGSEA. The CDR3 loop spans 16 amino acids. The CDR3 is CSIDLLDASSCNEQFF. CDR3 in DNA: TGCAGCATTGATCTTCTGGACGCCAGCTCCTGCAATGAGCAGTTCTTC.

Notes on this clonotype: A read error may explain this, as a much larger clone is one base away. The chain recombines TRBV7-3 with TRBJ2-3; TRBD2 is a possible D gene (5 bases). The CDR3 runs 13 residues. Germline V gene lookup returns CDR1 SGHTA and CDR2 FQGTGA. V was trimmed by 6 bases and J by 3 bases, leaving 10 bases between them. CDR3 residues: CASSSIATDTQYF. For the CDR3, the DNA is TGTGCCAGCAGTTCAATAGCGACAGATACGCAGTATTTT.

Only a few counts were recorded for this clonotype. A read error is likely, as this CDR3 ends without the conserved phenylalanine or tryptophan. V usage is TRBV11-2 and J usage is TRBJ1-1; D call uncertain. Germline CDR1 and CDR2: SGHAT and FQNNGV. The CDR3 is 13 amino acids. The CDR3 sequence is CTSSLGLSTEAFS. As DNA, the CDR3 is TGTACCAGCAGCTTAGGCCTGAGCACTGAAGCTTTCTCT.

This chain joins TRBV21-1 and TRBJ2-1; the table's D call, TRBD2, has no DNA check behind it. TRBV21-1 is shown as a pseudogene. The CDR3 runs 14 residues. The CDR3 region has the DNA TGTGCCAGCCTTGATACTAGCGGGAGTCGTCAGCAGTTCTTC. Its translation is CASLDTSGSRQQFF.

This clonotype was seen ten or more times. V usage is TRBV24-1 and J usage is TRBJ2-3, with 7 bases fitting TRBD2. Germline values: CDR1 KGHDR, CDR2 SFDVKD. The CDR3 has 15 residues. J was trimmed by 4 bases and V by 6 bases; bases with no gene match: 9. As DNA, the CDR3 is TGTGCCACCAGTTCCTCGCGGGAGCGGCCAGATACGCAGTATTTT. This encodes CATSSSRERPDTQYF.

This clonotype showed up many times. The chain has TRBV19 and TRBJ1-5; D may be TRBD1 (5 bases). V shed 5 bases and J shed 5 bases, with 19 bases lying between them. Germline V gene data show CDR1 as LNHDA and CDR2 as SQIVND (reference sequence). The CDR3 covers 16 residues. This CDR3 reads CASSYGKGFGHQPQHF. The CDR3 DNA reads as TGTGCCAGTAGTTACGGAAAGGGGTTCGGGCATCAGCCCCAGCATTTT.

As to this clonotype: An end of the junction differs from the germline gene, which may be a read error. The V and J genes are TRBV6-1 and TRBJ1-1, with 8 positions matching TRBD1. The CDR3 is made up of 17 amino acids. Germline CDR1 MNHNS, CDR2 SASEGT. The CDR3 sequence is CASSEGEGQGADTEAFF. The CDR3 nucleotides read TGTGCCAGCAGTGAAGGTGAAGGGCAGGGGGCTGACACTGAGGCTTTCTTT.

This clonotype has just one count. This chain joins TRBV29-1 and TRBJ2-5; tentatively, D is TRBD1 (5 bases). V was shortened by 1 base and J by 4 bases, with 16 bases between the two germline ends. This CDR3 is 15 amino acids long. Germline CDR1 reads SQVTM; CDR2 reads ANQGSEA. The CDR3 loop is CSVEADRGRTETQYF. The CDR3 DNA reads TGCAGCGTTGAAGCGGATAGGGGCCGAACAGAGACCCAGTACTTC.

On this clonotype itself: The conserved phenylalanine or tryptophan normally closing the CDR3 is absent here, so this likely arose from a read error. The V and J genes are TRBV11-1 and TRBJ2-2, with D tentatively TRBD1 (5 bases). Germline V gives CDR1 SGHAT, CDR2 FQDESV (reference sequence). The CDR3 runs 15 residues. CDR3 bases: TGTGTCAGTAGCTATACAGGACCTTTCTCCGGGGAGCTGTTTTTA. It translates to CVSSYTGPFSGELFL.

This chain joins TRBV4-3 and TRBJ2-3; maybe TRBD2 (5 bases). The CDR3 totals 14 residues. CDR1 is LGHNA and CDR2 is YSLEER in the germline V gene. With 3 bases removed from V and 2 bases from J, the gap between germline ends came to 9 bases. CDR3 nucleotides: TGCGCCAGCAGCCAGCGGACTTCCACAGATACGCAGTATTTT. It yields the protein CASSQRTSTDTQYF.

As for this clonotype: This is likely a read error, given that the CDR3 carries no conserved phenylalanine or tryptophan at its end. The chain uses TRBV28 and TRBJ1-1, with 7 nucleotides matching TRBD1. CDR1 and CDR2 from the germline V gene are MDHEN and SYDVKM. CDR3 length: 13 residues. With V trimmed by 2 bases and J by 10 bases, 7 bases remained unmatched. The CDR3 DNA follows: TGTGCCAGCAGTTTACCGGCTACAGGGGCAGCTTTCTTA. Its protein product is CASSLPATGAAFL.

This clonotype turned up a few times. CDR3 coding DNA: TGTGCCAGCAGCGCCGCGGCTAGCGACGAGCAGTACTTC. As protein: CASSAAASDEQYF. The chain recombines TRBV9 with TRBJ2-7, with D perhaps matching TRBD2 (6 bases). This CDR3 comprises 13 residues. CDR1 SGDLS and CDR2 YYNGEE come from the germline V gene. Trimming removed 3 bases at V and 5 bases at J, with 12 bases between.

This clonotype was counted only a few times. The rearrangement uses TRBV11-3 and TRBJ2-3; 9 bases are a match to TRBD2. V lost 5 bases to trimming and J lost 6 bases; unmatched junction nucleotides: 12. CDR1 is SGHNT and CDR2 is YENEEA in the germline V gene. CDR3 size: 16 residues. The DNA for the CDR3 is TGTGCCAGCAGCGGCAGCCCGGCGGGAGGGGTGGATACGCAGTATTTT. This gives the protein CASSGSPAGGVDTQYF.